This TCR beta chain emerged from a study of beta chain features in type 1 diabetes listed by TCRdb under 2018. General notes on the study: Mean age, gender distribution, total cell number and subset yield were not different between patients and healthy donors. Regulatory and stem cell-like memory subsets were obtained from only 8 patients and about 8 healthy donors, while naive and central memory subsets were obtained from all 28 donors. The study compared TCRB repertoires of sorted circulating CD4+ T cell subsets between recently diagnosed type 1 diabetes patients and matched healthy donors. Across all samples, roughly 110,000,000 sorted cells were examined, and cell number per subset correlated strongly with RNA yield.

Each donor gave one peripheral blood draw, averaging roughly 100 mL, which was collected into heparinised tubes. Naive, central memory, regulatory and stem cell-like memory CD4+ T cells were sorted on a BD FACSAria II using a panel including CD45RO, CCR7, CD25, CD127, CD95 and CD27. Purity was above 98% for every sorted population. PBMCs were isolated immediately by Lymphoprep density gradient centrifugation and stained directly without culture. Samples were stained and sorted in pairs, with one healthy donor and one patient per experiment, so that batch effects were minimized. The CDR3 covers 17 residues, taking in both the cysteine and the phenylalanine. Solely the CDR3 DNA is kept, with 51 bases framed from the first base. This clone was observed a handful of times. The clone's antigen remains unknown. One base away there is no much larger clone; base qualities are not given. The entire isolated RNA was reverse transcribed using the High Capacity cDNA Reverse Transcription Kit, and thus expressed TCRB transcripts were sequenced. Survey-depth immunoSEQ sequencing was performed on stem cell-like memory T cell samples, with an average of roughly 1 million total reads per sample. Sorted cells were lysed in RLT buffer, and RNA was extracted using DNase-treated RNeasy Micro or Mini kits according to cell number. To prevent cross-contamination, every cell subset was processed on its own, while patient and healthy donor samples were processed together. TCRB sequences were amplified from cDNA with the immunoSEQ multiplex PCR, producing 87-bp fragments spanning the CDR3 region. Sequencing of the amplicons was done on the Illumina HiSeq platform. The paper's data handling went like this. Synthetic template baselines were used to correct PCR bias computationally, reads within Hamming distance 2 were collapsed together, and singletons that could not be merged were discarded. By aligning reads against IMGT, V, D and J genes, CDR3 length, and insertions or deletions at six rearrangement sites were assigned. Clonotype counts were normalized to sorted cell number within each subset before computing true diversity and Gini coefficients with the tcR R package. Repertoire sharing was quantified using the overlap coefficient calculated on TCRB nucleotide sequences. TCRdb took this table from immuneACCESS and kept in-frame rearrangements with V and J called. Such tables lack part of the clones; where checked against another copy, unresolved V genes explain under half of the gap, and the rest is unexplained. For V, J and clone size, that table is used; D and trimming come from the DNA. The sample table holds tens of thousands of clones, of which roughly 34% were seen once. Of the sample, over 0.4% falls within the top ten clones.

The full study reports these points: At VDJ recombination sites, patients with type 1 diabetes made fewer insertions and deleted more nucleotides, a pattern implying thymic rearrangement abnormalities. PCR might favor shorter templates, but patient and control samples were amplified and corrected together, so any skew would affect both groups equally. In all four CD4+ subsets, TCRB CDR3 length was moderately but significantly shorter in type 1 diabetes patients. Naive, central memory and regulatory TCRB repertoires appeared to be more similar among patients than among healthy donors. Because small numbers of individuals were included in the HLA sub-analyses, any influence of HLA type on TCRB rearrangement was left unresolved. Because cDNA was sequenced instead of genomic DNA, highly expressing activated cells could be over-represented, though the groups showed no difference in activation or CD3 levels.

The V and J segments used are TRBV21-1 and TRBJ2-6; TRBD1 reflects the table's D call only, with no check against the DNA. TRBV21-1 is designated a pseudogene. The sequenced sample consisted of stem cell memory CD4+ T cells from blood. What this sample's cell subset or site label stands for: stem cell-like memory CD4+ T cells. The source is a woman aged 18 to 35 in good health. The CDR3 is CASSKVGGESGANVLTF. The sequenced DNA: TGTGCCAGCAGCAAAGTAGGGGGAGAGTCTGGGGCCAACGTCCTGACTTTC.